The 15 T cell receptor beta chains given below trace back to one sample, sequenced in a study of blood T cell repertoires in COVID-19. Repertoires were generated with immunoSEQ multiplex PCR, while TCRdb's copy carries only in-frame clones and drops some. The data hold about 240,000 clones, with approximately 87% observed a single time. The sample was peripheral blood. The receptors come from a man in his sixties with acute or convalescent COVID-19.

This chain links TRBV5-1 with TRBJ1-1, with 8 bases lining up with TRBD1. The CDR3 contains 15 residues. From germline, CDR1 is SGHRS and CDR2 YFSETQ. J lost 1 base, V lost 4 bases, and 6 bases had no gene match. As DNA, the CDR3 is TGCGCCAGCAGCCTCTACGGGACAGGGAACACTGAAGCTTTCTTT. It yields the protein CASSLYGTGNTEAFF.

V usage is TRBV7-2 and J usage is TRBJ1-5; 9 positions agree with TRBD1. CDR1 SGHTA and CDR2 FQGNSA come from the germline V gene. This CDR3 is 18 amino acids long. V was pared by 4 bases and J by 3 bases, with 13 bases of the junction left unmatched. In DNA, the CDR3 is TGTGCCAGCAGCTCCGTGACAGGGGGAAGCCTCTCCAATCAGCCCCAGCATTTT. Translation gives CASSSVTGGSLSNQPQHF.

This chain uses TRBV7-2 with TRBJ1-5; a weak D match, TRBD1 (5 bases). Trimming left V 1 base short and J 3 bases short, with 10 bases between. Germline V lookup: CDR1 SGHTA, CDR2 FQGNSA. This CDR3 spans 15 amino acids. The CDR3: CASSLGGRPNQPQHF. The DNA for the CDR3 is TGTGCCAGCAGCTTAGGGGGGAGGCCCAATCAGCCCCAGCATTTT.

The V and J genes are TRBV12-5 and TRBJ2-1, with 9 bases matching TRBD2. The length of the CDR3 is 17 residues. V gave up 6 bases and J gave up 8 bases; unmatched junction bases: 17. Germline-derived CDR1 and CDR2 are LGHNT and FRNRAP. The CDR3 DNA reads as TGTGCTAGTGGCTCCTCCCCGTCCGTAGCGGGAGCGTATGAGCAGTTCTTC. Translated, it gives CASGSSPSVAGAYEQFF.

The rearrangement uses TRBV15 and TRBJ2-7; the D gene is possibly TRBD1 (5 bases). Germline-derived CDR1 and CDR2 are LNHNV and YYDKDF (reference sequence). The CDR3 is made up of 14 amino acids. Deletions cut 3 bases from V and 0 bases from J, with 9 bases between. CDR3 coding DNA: TGTGCCACCAGCAGGGGCAGGGTCTCCTACGAGCAGTACTTC. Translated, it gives CATSRGRVSYEQYF.

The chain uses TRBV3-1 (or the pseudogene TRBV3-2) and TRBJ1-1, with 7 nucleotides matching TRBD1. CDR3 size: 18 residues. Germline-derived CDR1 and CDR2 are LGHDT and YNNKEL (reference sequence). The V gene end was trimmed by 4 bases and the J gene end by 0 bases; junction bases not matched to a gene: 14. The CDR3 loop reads CASSPPARGAAMNTEAFF. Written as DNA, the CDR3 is TGTGCCAGCAGCCCCCCGGCCAGGGGGGCCGCGATGAACACTGAAGCTTTCTTT.

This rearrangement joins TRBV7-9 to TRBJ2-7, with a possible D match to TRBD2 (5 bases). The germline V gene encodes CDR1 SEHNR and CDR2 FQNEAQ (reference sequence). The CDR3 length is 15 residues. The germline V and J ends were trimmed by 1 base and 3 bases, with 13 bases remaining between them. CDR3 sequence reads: CASSLERELIYEQYF. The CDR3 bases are TGTGCCAGCAGCTTAGAGAGGGAGTTAATCTACGAGCAGTACTTC. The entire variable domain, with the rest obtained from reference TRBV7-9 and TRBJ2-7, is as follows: DTGVSQNPRHKITKRGQNVTFRCDPISEHNRLYWYRQTLGQGPEFLTYFQNEAQLEKSRLLSDRFSAERPKGSFSTLEIQRTEQGDSAMYLCASSLERELIYEQYFGPGTRLTVT.

The CDR3, as DNA: TGCGCCAGCAGCCAGTCCCTAGCGGGGGTTTACAATGAGCAGTTCTTC. Its translation is CASSQSLAGVYNEQFF. The chain recombines TRBV4-1 with TRBJ2-1; 10 positions match TRBD2. V was clipped by 3 bases and J by 4 bases; unmatched bases: 6. The CDR3 is 16 amino acids. Germline CDR1 is MGHRA and CDR2 is YSYEKL.

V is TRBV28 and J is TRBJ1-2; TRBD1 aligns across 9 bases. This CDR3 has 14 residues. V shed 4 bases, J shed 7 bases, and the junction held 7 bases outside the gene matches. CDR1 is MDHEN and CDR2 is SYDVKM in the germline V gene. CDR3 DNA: TGTGCCAGCAGTTCGGGGGGGACAGGGAGTGGCTACACCTTC. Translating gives CASSSGGTGSGYTF.

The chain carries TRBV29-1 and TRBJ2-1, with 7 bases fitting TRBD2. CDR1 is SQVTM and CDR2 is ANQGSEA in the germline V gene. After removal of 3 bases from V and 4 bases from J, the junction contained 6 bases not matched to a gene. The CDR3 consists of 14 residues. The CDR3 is CSVDSLADYNEQFF. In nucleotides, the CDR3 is TGCAGCGTTGATTCCCTAGCGGATTACAATGAGCAGTTCTTC.

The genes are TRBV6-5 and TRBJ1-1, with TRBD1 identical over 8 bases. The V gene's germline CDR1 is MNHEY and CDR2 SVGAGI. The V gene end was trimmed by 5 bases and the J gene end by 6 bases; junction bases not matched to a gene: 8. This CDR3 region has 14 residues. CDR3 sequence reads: CASSRGQVVAEAFF. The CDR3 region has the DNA TGTGCCAGCAGTCGGGGACAGGTGGTCGCTGAAGCTTTCTTT.

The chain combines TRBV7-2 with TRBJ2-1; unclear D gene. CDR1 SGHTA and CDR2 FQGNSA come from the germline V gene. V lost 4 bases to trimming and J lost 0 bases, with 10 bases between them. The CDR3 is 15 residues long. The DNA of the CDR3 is TGTGCCAGCAGCTCTCCATGGAGCTCCTACAATGAGCAGTTCTTC. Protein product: CASSSPWSSYNEQFF.

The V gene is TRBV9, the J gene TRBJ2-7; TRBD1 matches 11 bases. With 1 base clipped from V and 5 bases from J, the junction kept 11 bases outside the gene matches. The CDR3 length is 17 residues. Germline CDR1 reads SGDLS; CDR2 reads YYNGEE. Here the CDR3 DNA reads TGTGCCAGCAGCGTATCAGTCGGGACAGGGGGTCGTGACGAGCAGTACTTC. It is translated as CASSVSVGTGGRDEQYF.

CDR3 coding DNA: TGTGCCAGCAGTTACTCGACGGGAGGGTTTGGTTATGAGCAGTTCTTC. Its protein product is CASSYSTGGFGYEQFF. The chain couples TRBV6-5 to TRBJ2-1; 8 bases are a match to TRBD2. The CDR3 spans 16 residues. Germline V gives CDR1 MNHEY, CDR2 SVGAGI. Germline trimming cut 0 bases from V and 8 bases from J; bases unmatched to any gene: 9.

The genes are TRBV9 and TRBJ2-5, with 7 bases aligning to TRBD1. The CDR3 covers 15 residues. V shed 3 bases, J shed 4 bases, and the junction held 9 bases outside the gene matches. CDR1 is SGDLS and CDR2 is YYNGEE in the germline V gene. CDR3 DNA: TGTGCCAGCAGCGGAGGGACGGGACAGTCAGAGACCCAGTACTTC. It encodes CASSGGTGQSETQYF.